This T cell receptor (beta chain) was captured by sequencing in a study of blood T cell repertoires in COVID-19. About the research overall: COVID-19 samples from acute and convalescent phases originated in the United States, Italy and Spain.

TCRdb's copy holds only in-frame clones and misses some; the assay was immunoSEQ multiplex PCR. The sample records around 260,000 clones, 88% being singletons. CDR1 and CDR2 from the germline V gene are KGHSH and LQKENI. The V end lost 2 bases, the J end lost 3 bases, and 14 bases lay between the germline ends. The CDR3 is 16 amino acids. The sequence came from a man aged 55-75 years who had recovered from COVID-19. The chain employs TRBV18 and TRBJ1-3, with a tentative D call TRBD1 (6 bases). Sequenced input: peripheral blood. CDR3 in amino acids: CASSPSARTDGNTIYF. CDR3 nucleotide sequence: TGTGCCAGCTCACCATCTGCGAGGACAGATGGAAACACCATATATTTT.